The 27 T cell receptor beta chains listed next were all sequenced from one sample in a study of OX40 agonist ivuxolimab in advanced cancers. Libraries were prepared by immunoSEQ multiplex PCR; TCRdb keeps only in-frame clonotypes and omits some of them. The sample carries 71,000 or so clones, about 88% recorded once. The sequenced sample was CD4+ or CD8+ T cells sorted from blood, obtained in a trial of the OX40 agonist ivuxolimab. The receptor set was obtained from an adult with an advanced solid tumor such as melanoma, head and neck, liver or kidney cancer.

V and J are TRBV2 and TRBJ2-4; D unresolved. From germline, CDR1 is SNHLY and CDR2 FYNNEI. This CDR3 has 15 amino acids. Trimming took 2 bases from V and 10 from J, leaving 18 bases between them. The CDR3 nucleotides are TGTGCCAGCAGTGAACGAACGAACGTTTATATTATTCAGTACTTC. Translating it yields CASSERTNVYIIQYF.

The chain recombines TRBV28 with TRBJ2-2; 10 bases are shared with TRBD1. Germline V CDR1 and CDR2: MDHEN, SYDVKM. The V gene end was trimmed by 1 base and the J gene end by 2 bases; junction bases not matched to a gene: 4. There are 17 residues in the CDR3. CDR3 DNA: TGTGCCAGCAGTTTATTGGGACAGGGGCCTAACACCGGGGAGCTGTTTTTT. Amino acids: CASSLLGQGPNTGELFF. Looking up the rest from reference TRBV28 and TRBJ2-2 gives the full variable domain: DVKVTQSSRYLVKRTGEKVFLECVQDMDHENMFWYRQDPGLGLRLIYFSYDVKMKEKGDIPEGYSVSREKKERFSLILESASTNQTSMYLCASSLLGQGPNTGELFFGEGSRLTVL.

The chain has TRBV5-6 and TRBJ2-7, with D perhaps TRBD2 (6 bases). The germline CDR1 and CDR2 sequences are SGHDT and YYEEEE. The CDR3 sequence is 14 residues long. The V gene lost 0 bases and the J gene lost 4 bases, with 11 bases spanning the gap. CDR3 DNA: TGTGCCAGCAGCTTGGTTTCGGGAGTGTACGAGCAGTACTTC. Translating it yields CASSLVSGVYEQYF.

This clone was counted only a few times. This chain joins TRBV5-1 and TRBJ2-7, with 7 bases that match TRBD2. The CDR3 length is 14 residues. The junction had 5 bases not matched to a gene; V was cut back by 0 bases and J by 5 bases. Germline CDR1 reads SGHRS; CDR2 reads YFSETQ. CDR3: CASSLGGSRDEQYF. The CDR3 DNA sequence: TGCGCCAGCAGCTTGGGCGGGAGTCGGGACGAGCAGTACTTC.

The chain recombines TRBV4-3 with TRBJ1-1; TRBD1 is a possible D gene (5 bases). The CDR3 runs 17 residues. Trimming removed 0 bases at V and 4 bases at J, with 18 bases between. The germline CDR1 and CDR2 sequences are LGHNA and YSLEER. CDR3 nucleotide sequence: TGCGCCAGCAGCCAAGAGAGTATAATAGGGGAGGGCACTGAAGCTTTCTTT. Translation: CASSQESIIGEGTEAFF.

This chain uses TRBV21-1 with TRBJ2-3; the table's D call, TRBD2, has no DNA check behind it. TRBV21-1 is noted as a pseudogene. The CDR3 totals 14 residues. The CDR3 DNA sequence: TGTGCCAGCAGGGGGACTAGGGTGACAGATACGCAGTATTTT. Protein sequence: CASRGTRVTDTQYF.

Here the CDR3 reads CASSPPKGYEQYF. In DNA form, the CDR3 reads TGTGCCAGCAGTCCCCCTAAGGGGTACGAGCAGTACTTC. The chain is built from TRBV28 and TRBJ2-7, with D possibly matching TRBD1 (5 bases). This CDR3 has 13 residues. Per the germline V gene, CDR1 is MDHEN and CDR2 is SYDVKM. Trimming cost V 5 bases and J 4 bases, with 12 bases left between them.

V and J are TRBV11-2 and TRBJ2-5; D remains unclear. The CDR3 runs to 12 residues. V was pared by 8 bases and J by 2 bases, with 9 bases between. Germline lookup yields CDR1 SGHAT and CDR2 FQNNGV. This CDR3 is CASRTTQETQYF. CDR3 coding DNA: TGTGCCAGCCGAACTACACAAGAGACCCAGTACTTC.

Here the CDR3 DNA reads TGTGCCAGCAGCCGCGAGGATACAGGTAGTCGGGCTTTCTTT. Its protein product is CASSREDTGSRAFF. This rearrangement joins TRBV6-5 to TRBJ1-1; a weak D match, TRBD1 (5 bases). Germline V CDR1 and CDR2: MNHEY, SVGAGI. CDR3 size: 14 residues. Deletions cut 6 bases from V and 11 bases from J, with 22 bases between.

The rearrangement uses TRBV5-1 and TRBJ2-7; 9 nucleotides line up with TRBD1. The CDR3 extends over 15 amino acids. V trimming: 0 bases; J trimming: 4 bases; junction bases outside the gene matches: 5. Per germline, CDR1 SGHRS and CDR2 YFSETQ. The CDR3 sequence: CASSLAVQGAYEQYF. Here the CDR3 DNA reads TGCGCCAGCAGCTTGGCCGTACAGGGGGCTTACGAGCAGTACTTC.

The rearrangement uses TRBV7-2 and TRBJ2-3, with TRBD2 matching 12 bases. Trimming at V came to 5 bases and at J to 3 bases, leaving 6 bases not matched to a gene. CDR1 SGHTA and CDR2 FQGNSA come from the germline V gene. The CDR3 loop spans 16 amino acids. Written as DNA, the CDR3 is TGTGCCAGCAGCCGCCCCGGGACTAGCGGGACAGATACGCAGTATTTT. It translates to CASSRPGTSGTDTQYF.

This clone was detected only a few times. CDR3 loop: CASAAGDQPQHF. Here the CDR3 DNA reads TGTGCCAGCGCCGCAGGGGATCAGCCCCAGCATTTT. V is TRBV19 and J is TRBJ1-5; a weak D match, TRBD1 (6 bases). This CDR3 is 12 amino acids long. The V gene lost 9 bases and the J gene lost 5 bases, with 11 bases spanning the gap. CDR1 and CDR2 from the germline V gene are LNHDA and SQIVND (reference sequence).

The chain uses TRBV5-1 and TRBJ2-7, with a possible D match to TRBD1 (6 bases). Trimming took 0 bases from V and 0 from J, leaving 13 bases between them. The germline V gene encodes CDR1 SGHRS and CDR2 YFSETQ. The CDR3 spans 16 residues. This chain's CDR3 is CASSLDPQGSSYEQYF. CDR3 DNA: TGCGCCAGCAGCTTGGACCCACAGGGTAGCTCCTACGAGCAGTACTTC.

The chain links TRBV27 to TRBJ1-1, with TRBD1 matching over 11 bases. The V segment lost 2 bases and the J segment 3 bases; nucleotides outside the gene matches: 14. The CDR3 sequence is 19 residues long. Germline CDR1 MNHEY, CDR2 SMNVEV (reference sequence). The CDR3 bases are TGTGCCAGCAGTTTACAAGGACAGGGGGCGAATTTGGAGGACACTGAAGCTTTCTTT. Its translation is CASSLQGQGANLEDTEAFF.

The count of this clone is one. J is TRBJ2-5 and V is TRBV28, with D unresolved. Germline V lookup: CDR1 MDHEN, CDR2 SYDVKM. The CDR3 runs to 12 residues. Trimming shortened V by 3 bases and J by 2 bases, and 4 bases separated the two germline ends. The CDR3 loop is CASSFPQETQYF. Written as DNA, the CDR3 is TGTGCCAGCAGTTTCCCTCAAGAGACCCAGTACTTC.

The CDR3 region has the DNA TGCGCCAGCAGCTCGACCGGGGCCACGGGGAATGAAAAACTGTTTTTT. The encoded protein is CASSSTGATGNEKLFF. The chain combines TRBV5-1 with TRBJ1-4; D might be TRBD1 (5 bases). Germline-derived CDR1 and CDR2 are SGHRS and YFSETQ. V dropped 3 bases and J dropped 5 bases, with 17 bases sitting between them. This CDR3 is built from 16 residues.

The J gene is TRBJ2-7, the V gene TRBV19, with 10 bases identical to TRBD1. From germline, CDR1 is LNHDA and CDR2 SQIVND (reference sequence). This CDR3 is 15 amino acids long. Trimming cost V 7 bases and J 6 bases; bases outside gene matches: 12. Here the CDR3 DNA reads TGTGCCAGTAATGATATCGGGACAGGGGCTATCGAGCAGTACTTC. Residues: CASNDIGTGAIEQYF.

The chain joins TRBV4-3 to TRBJ2-1, with 9 bases lining up with TRBD2. The trim removed 6 bases at V and 7 bases at J, leaving 4 bases unmatched. This CDR3 is built from 13 residues. CDR1 is LGHNA and CDR2 is YSLEER in the germline V gene. CDR3 protein: CASSGLATNEQFF. The CDR3 DNA follows: TGCGCCAGCAGTGGACTAGCGACGAATGAGCAGTTCTTC.

This clone was seen just once. The genes are TRBV30 and TRBJ1-4; possibly TRBD1 for D (5 bases). This CDR3 region has 15 residues. The V gene lost 4 bases and the J gene lost 5 bases, with 17 bases spanning the gap. Germline V lookup: CDR1 GTSNPN, CDR2 SVGIG (reference sequence). The DNA of the CDR3 is TGTGCCTGGAAGGTCACCGGGACTGGGAATGAAAAACTGTTTTTT. Protein: CAWKVTGTGNEKLFF.

The chain links TRBV5-6 to TRBJ2-7; D may be TRBD1 (5 bases). Germline assignment: CDR1 SGHDT and CDR2 YYEEEE. The CDR3 loop spans 14 amino acids. The germline V and J ends were trimmed by 2 bases and 4 bases, with 13 bases remaining between them. The CDR3: CASSLGPGRYEQYF. DNA of the CDR3: TGTGCCAGCAGCTTAGGTCCAGGGCGGTACGAGCAGTACTTC.

This rearrangement joins TRBV9 to TRBJ2-7; possibly TRBD1 or TRBD2 for D (5 bases each). The germline CDR1 and CDR2 sequences are SGDLS and YYNGEE. The ends were cut back, 0 bases at V and 4 bases at J, with 11 bases in the middle. This CDR3 has 14 amino acids. The CDR3 DNA reads as TGTGCCAGCAGCGTAGGGCTGGGGGAGTACGAGCAGTACTTC. It is translated as CASSVGLGEYEQYF.

This chain uses TRBV5-1 with TRBJ2-1; D might be TRBD1 (6 bases). CDR1 is SGHRS and CDR2 is YFSETQ in the germline V gene. Trimming pared 4 bases from V and 11 bases from J, leaving 19 bases between. This CDR3 has 14 residues. The CDR3 nucleotides are TGCGCCAGCAGCCGTCACAAGGGGGAGACTAAGCAGTTCTTC. Translated, it gives CASSRHKGETKQFF.

The V and J genes are TRBV4-1 and TRBJ2-3; possible D gene TRBD1, 5 bases. CDR3 length equals 17 residues. The V gene's germline CDR1 is MGHRA and CDR2 YSYEKL. The V end lost 0 bases, the J end lost 2 bases, and 15 bases lay between the germline ends. The CDR3 region has the DNA TGCGCCAGCAGCCAAGACGGGCAGGGTGGGTCCACAGATACGCAGTATTTT. Translating it yields CASSQDGQGGSTDTQYF.

This chain uses TRBV5-1 with TRBJ1-6, with 8 bases fitting TRBD1. There are 17 residues in the CDR3. The germline V gene has CDR1 SGHRS and CDR2 YFSETQ. J was trimmed by 5 bases and V by 2 bases; bases with no gene match: 9. CDR3 loop: CASSLSQGARDNSPLHF. As DNA, the CDR3 is TGCGCCAGCAGCTTATCCCAGGGGGCAAGAGATAATTCACCCCTCCACTTT. The entire variable domain, with the rest obtained from reference TRBV5-1 and TRBJ1-6, is as follows: KAGVTQTPRYLIKTRGQQVTLSCSPISGHRSVSWYQQTPGQGLQFLFEYFSETQRNKGNFPGRFSGRQFSNSRSEMNVSTLELGDSALYLCASSLSQGARDNSPLHFGNGTRLTVT.

This sequence joins TRBV28 and TRBJ2-1, with 14 bases identical to TRBD2. The CDR3 is 15 residues long. Trimming at V came to 5 bases and at J to 9 bases, leaving 6 bases not matched to a gene. Germline values: CDR1 MDHEN, CDR2 SYDVKM. This CDR3 is CASSPGLAGVGEQFF. The CDR3 bases are TGTGCCAGCAGTCCGGGACTAGCGGGAGTTGGTGAGCAGTTCTTC.

The V call is TRBV28, the J call TRBJ2-3; 8 bases match TRBD2. After removal of 11 bases from V and 3 bases from J, the junction contained 7 bases not matched to a gene. CDR1 is MDHEN and CDR2 is SYDVKM in the germline V gene. The CDR3 covers 13 residues. The CDR3: CASEREKTDTQYF. In nucleotides, the CDR3 is TGTGCCTCCGAGCGGGAGAAGACAGATACGCAGTATTTT. The full variable domain, rest sourced from reference TRBV28 and TRBJ2-3, is DVKVTQSSRYLVKRTGEKVFLECVQDMDHENMFWYRQDPGLGLRLIYFSYDVKMKEKGDIPEGYSVSREKKERFSLILESASTNQTSMYLCASEREKTDTQYFGPGTRLTVL.

The CDR3, as DNA: TGTGCCAGCTCTCAACGGGAGGGTAACACCGGGGAGCTGTTTTTT. It yields the protein CASSQREGNTGELFF. This chain joins TRBV18 and TRBJ2-2, with 8 bases that match TRBD2. V lost 6 bases to trimming and J lost 2 bases; unmatched junction nucleotides: 5. From germline, CDR1 is KGHSH and CDR2 LQKENI. CDR3 size: 15 residues.